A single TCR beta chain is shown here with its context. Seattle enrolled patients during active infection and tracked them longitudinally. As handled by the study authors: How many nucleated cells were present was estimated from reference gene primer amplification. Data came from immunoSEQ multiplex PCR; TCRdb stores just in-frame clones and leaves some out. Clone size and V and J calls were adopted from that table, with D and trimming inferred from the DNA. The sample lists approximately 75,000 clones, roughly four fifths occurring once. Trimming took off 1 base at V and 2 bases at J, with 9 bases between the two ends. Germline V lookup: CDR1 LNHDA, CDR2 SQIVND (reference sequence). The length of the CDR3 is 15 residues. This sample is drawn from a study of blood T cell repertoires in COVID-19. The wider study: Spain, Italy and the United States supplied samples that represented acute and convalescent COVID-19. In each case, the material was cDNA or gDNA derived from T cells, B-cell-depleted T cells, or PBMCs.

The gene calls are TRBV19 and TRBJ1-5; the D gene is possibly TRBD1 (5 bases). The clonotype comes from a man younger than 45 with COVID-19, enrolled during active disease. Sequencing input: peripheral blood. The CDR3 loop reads CASSIGAGGNQPQHF. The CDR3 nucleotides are TGTGCCAGTAGTATAGGGGCGGGGGGCAATCAGCCCCAGCATTTT.